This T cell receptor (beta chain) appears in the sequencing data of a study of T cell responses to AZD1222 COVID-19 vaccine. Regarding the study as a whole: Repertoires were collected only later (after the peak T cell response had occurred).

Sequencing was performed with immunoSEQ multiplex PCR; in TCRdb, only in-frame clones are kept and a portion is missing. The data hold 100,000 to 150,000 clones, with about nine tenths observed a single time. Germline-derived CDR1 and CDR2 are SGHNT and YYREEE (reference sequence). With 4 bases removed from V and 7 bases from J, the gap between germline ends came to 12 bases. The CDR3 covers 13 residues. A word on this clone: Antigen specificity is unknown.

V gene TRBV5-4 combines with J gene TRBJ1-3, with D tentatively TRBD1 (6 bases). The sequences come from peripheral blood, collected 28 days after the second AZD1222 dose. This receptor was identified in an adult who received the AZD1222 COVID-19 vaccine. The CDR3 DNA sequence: TGTGCCAGCAGCCCGGGAGGGGGGAACACCATATATTTT. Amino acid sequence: CASSPGGGNTIYF.